This TCR beta chain stems from a study of blood T cell repertoires in COVID-19. Study in general: Sample material is recorded as cDNA or gDNA derived from T cells, B-cell-depleted T cells, or PBMCs.

Profiled with immunoSEQ multiplex PCR; TCRdb holds only in-frame clones, not every one. The profile covers fewer than 300,000 clones, with roughly 90% appearing a single time and approximately 12% taken by the ten largest. The CDR3 is 12 amino acids. V was clipped by 7 bases and J by 10 bases, with 11 bases between them. A Seattle source enrolled patients during active infection and followed them longitudinally. The sequenced sample consisted of peripheral blood. The chain combines TRBV12-3 or TRBV12-4 with TRBJ1-6; D unclear. This clonotype originated in a woman aged 25 to 39 with COVID-19, enrolled during active disease. This CDR3 is CASTFAGSPLHF. Written as DNA, the CDR3 is TGTGCCAGCACTTTCGCGGGATCACCCCTCCACTTT.